A single sample is the source of the 21 T cell receptor beta chains below, sequenced in a study of blood T cells in healthy people across ages. Combining a sample-barcoded 5' primer with a J-beta primer mix, a second PCR ran for roughly 6 to 12 cycles. One entry per CDR3 protein results from TCRdb running MiXCR on the 5' RACE reads. The profile shows roughly 800,000 distinct CDR3 sequences, 55% to 75% of them singletons. Source material: blood. The receptor set was obtained from a man in his thirties or forties in good health.

This clonotype was seen repeatedly, ten times or more. The V and J genes are TRBV7-2 and TRBJ2-5; 8 nucleotides line up with TRBD1. Germline CDR1 and CDR2: SGHTA and FQGNSA. The CDR3 has 13 amino acids. V trimming: 4 bases; J trimming: 6 bases; junction bases outside the gene matches: 4. The CDR3 reads CASSSGGEKTQYF. The CDR3 region has the DNA TGTGCCAGCAGCTCAGGGGGCGAAAAGACCCAGTACTTC.

This clonotype came up a few times. V usage is TRBV29-1 and J usage is TRBJ2-7; D is undetermined. Per germline, CDR1 SQVTM and CDR2 ANQGSEA. The germline V and J ends were trimmed by 6 bases and 3 bases, with 12 bases remaining between them. The CDR3 has 12 amino acids. The CDR3 DNA sequence: TGCAGCGTGGACGGAGCGTGCTACGAGCAGTACTTC. This translates into CSVDGACYEQYF.

The chain uses TRBV20-1 and TRBJ2-7; TRBD2 aligns across 8 bases. The CDR3 spans 15 residues. V lost 6 bases and J lost 2; bases outside the gene matches: 12. Per the germline V gene, CDR1 is DFQATT and CDR2 is SNEGSKA (reference sequence). Here the CDR3 reads CSARERELHTYEQYF. The CDR3 DNA follows: TGCAGTGCGAGGGAGCGGGAGTTACATACCTACGAGCAGTACTTC.

The chain joins TRBV2 to TRBJ2-1; D is unclear. Germline CDR1 SNHLY, CDR2 FYNNEI. Trimming left V 0 bases short and J 8 bases short, with 5 bases between. The length of the CDR3 is 12 residues. CDR3 protein: CASSEAWYEQFF. The CDR3 nucleotides read TGTGCCAGCAGTGAAGCGTGGTATGAGCAGTTCTTC.

There are a few counts of this clonotype. The chain uses TRBV4-3 and TRBJ2-3; D not resolved. The germline V gene has CDR1 LGHNA and CDR2 YSLEER. Trimming removed 1 base from V and 3 bases from J, with 8 bases in between. This CDR3 has 14 residues. CDR3 nucleotides: TGCGCCAGCAGCCAAGCCGGAGCGACAGATACGCAGTATTTT. Protein product: CASSQAGATDTQYF.

The V gene is TRBV27, the J gene TRBJ2-1; tentative D call: TRBD1 (5 bases). Germline CDR1 is MNHEY and CDR2 is SMNVEV (reference sequence). The CDR3 spans 13 residues. V was cut by 3 bases and J by 5 bases, with 8 bases left in between. The CDR3 sequence is CASSLGQHNEQFF. CDR3 nucleotide sequence: TGTGCCAGCAGTTTGGGGCAGCACAATGAGCAGTTCTTC.

The genes are TRBV29-1 and TRBJ2-1; the match to TRBD2 covers 8 bases. The CDR3 sequence is 16 residues long. CDR1 and CDR2 (germline): SQVTM, ANQGSEA. V trimming: 6 bases; J trimming: 3 bases; junction bases outside the gene matches: 13. DNA of the CDR3: TGCAGCGTGGTGGGCGGAGGCGGGGGGCGCTACAATGAGCAGTTCTTC. Its translation: CSVVGGGGGRYNEQFF.

This chain's CDR3 is CSVAWEGGYTF. CDR3 coding DNA: TGCAGCGTGGCGTGGGAGGGAGGCTACACCTTC. This sequence joins TRBV29-1 and TRBJ1-2, with unresolved D. The CDR3 is 11 residues long. Germline CDR1 is SQVTM and CDR2 is ANQGSEA. Trimming took 6 bases from V and 8 from J, leaving 13 bases between them.

This clonotype occurred many times. The gene calls are TRBV2 and TRBJ2-7; D unresolved. Germline CDR1 reads SNHLY; CDR2 reads FYNNEI. The V end lost 7 bases, the J end lost 2 bases, and 12 bases lay between the germline ends. The CDR3 spans 13 residues. CDR3 sequence reads: CASNMAFTYEQYF. As DNA, the CDR3 is TGTGCCAGCAATATGGCCTTTACCTACGAGCAGTACTTC.

Points on this clonotype: No DNA is shown, since the ends of the CDR3 on it are uncertain; the CDR3 is the one TCRdb lists. The chain has TRBV29-1 and TRBJ1-2; the table's TRBD1 call for D was not verified on the DNA. Germline assignment: CDR1 SQVTM and CDR2 ANQGSEA. With termini counted, the CDR3 has 12 amino acids. CDR3 sequence: CSSGDGGYGCTF.

A word on this clonotype: One end of the junction does not line up with germline, which may come from a read error. This chain uses TRBV25-1 with TRBJ1-2; D is ambiguous. The CDR3 consists of 14 residues. Germline values: CDR1 MGHDK, CDR2 SYGVNS. The CDR3 nucleotides read TGTGTCAGCAGTGAACCCCATCGGACGGGAGGCTACACCTTC. It is translated as CVSSEPHRTGGYTF.

The J gene is TRBJ1-2, the V gene TRBV7-2, with 8 nucleotides matching TRBD1. Trimming removed 6 bases from V and 2 bases from J; junction bases left unmatched: 8. The CDR3 has 15 amino acids. CDR1 is SGHTA, CDR2 FQGNSA, per germline. The CDR3 DNA reads TGTACCAGCAGTTTAACAGGGGGGGCAAACTATGGCTACACCTTC. Residues: CTSSLTGGANYGYTF.

The chain uses TRBV2 and TRBJ2-2; TRBD1 might be the D (6 bases). Trimming removed 6 bases at V and 1 base at J, with 12 bases between. The CDR3 is 15 amino acids. Germline CDR1 and CDR2: SNHLY and FYNNEI. The CDR3 DNA follows: TGTGCCAGCAGCGCAACAGGGAGGAACACCGGGGAGCTGTTTTTT. Residues: CASSATGRNTGELFF. The entire variable domain, with the rest obtained from reference TRBV2 and TRBJ2-2, is as follows: EPEVTQTPSHQVTQMGQEVILRCVPISNHLYFYWYRQILGQKVEFLVSFYNNEISEKSEIFDDQFSVERPDGSNFTLKIRSTKLEDSAMYFCASSATGRNTGELFFGEGSRLTVL.

The genes are TRBV6-2 or TRBV6-3 and TRBJ1-2, with D uncertain. The V end lost 2 bases, the J end lost 4 bases, and 11 bases lay between the germline ends. CDR1 and CDR2 from the germline V gene are MNHEY and SVGEGT. This CDR3 spans 14 amino acids. CDR3 residues: CASSYVMRGYGYTF. CDR3 bases: TGTGCCAGCAGTTACGTCATGCGGGGCTATGGCTACACCTTC.

This clonotype was detected a few times. This chain connects TRBV20-1 to TRBJ2-1; D possibly matches TRBD1 or TRBD2 (5 bases each). CDR1 and CDR2 from the germline V gene are DFQATT and SNEGSKA (reference sequence). V dropped 5 bases and J dropped 7 bases, with 9 bases sitting between them. CDR3 length: 11 amino acids. This CDR3 is CSARQRNEQFF. The CDR3 DNA is TGCAGTGCTCGACAGCGGAATGAGCAGTTCTTC.

This chain links TRBV20-1 with TRBJ2-7; D unclear. TRBJ2-5 matches the DNA end more closely, so the J call is doubtful. Germline V gives CDR1 DFQATT, CDR2 SNEGSKA (reference sequence). This CDR3 spans 13 amino acids. The CDR3 loop reads CSAILALSETQYF. CDR3 coding DNA: TGCAGTGCTATCTTAGCCCTCTCAGAGACCCAGTACTTC.

This clonotype was found a few times. The V and J genes are TRBV18 and TRBJ2-5; TRBD1 agrees at 9 bases. Trimming removed 4 bases from V and 2 bases from J; junction bases left unmatched: 2. There are 14 residues in the CDR3. From germline, CDR1 is KGHSH and CDR2 LQKENI. CDR3 protein: CASSRGQGQETQYF. In DNA form, the CDR3 reads TGTGCCAGCTCACGCGGACAGGGGCAAGAGACCCAGTACTTC. Full variable domain (outside the CDR3, taken from reference TRBV18 and TRBJ2-5): NAGVMQNPRHLVRRRGQEARLRCSPMKGHSHVYWYRQLPEEGLKFMVYLQKENIIDESGMPKERFSAEFPKEGPSILRIQQVVRGDSAAYFCASSRGQGQETQYFGPGTRLLVL.

J is TRBJ2-3 and V is TRBV29-1; no clear D gene. This CDR3 has 15 residues. Trimming cost V 3 bases and J 3 bases, with 16 bases left between them. The germline CDR1 and CDR2 sequences are SQVTM and ANQGSEA. Here the CDR3 DNA reads TGCAGCGTTGATGCCTCTTGGGGATGGACAGATACGCAGTATTTT. This codes for CSVDASWGWTDTQYF.

The chain combines TRBV12-3 or TRBV12-4 with TRBJ2-7; TRBD2 matches 7 bases. V gave up 5 bases and J gave up 7 bases; unmatched junction bases: 11. The CDR3 covers 14 residues. CDR3 bases: TGTGCCAGCAGTCCCCCGGGAGGACCGCAAGAGCAGTACTTC. Translating gives CASSPPGGPQEQYF.

The J gene is TRBJ2-1, the V gene TRBV7-9; 7 bases are a match to TRBD1. V lost 3 bases, J lost 10 bases, and 3 bases stayed unmatched. The CDR3 length is 12 residues. Germline CDR1 is SEHNR and CDR2 is FQNEAQ (reference sequence). CDR3 sequence (DNA): TGTGCCAGCAGCTTCGGACAGGTCGAGCAGTTCTTC. Its translation is CASSFGQVEQFF.

There are a few counts of this clonotype. The V gene is TRBV11-2, the J gene TRBJ2-3; D call uncertain. V was shortened by 3 bases and J by 4 bases, with 8 bases between the two germline ends. This CDR3 region has 13 residues. The V gene's germline CDR1 is SGHAT and CDR2 FQNNGV. The CDR3 DNA sequence: TGTGCCAGCAGCTTGGAGAGTCCAGATACGCAGTATTTT. This codes for CASSLESPDTQYF.